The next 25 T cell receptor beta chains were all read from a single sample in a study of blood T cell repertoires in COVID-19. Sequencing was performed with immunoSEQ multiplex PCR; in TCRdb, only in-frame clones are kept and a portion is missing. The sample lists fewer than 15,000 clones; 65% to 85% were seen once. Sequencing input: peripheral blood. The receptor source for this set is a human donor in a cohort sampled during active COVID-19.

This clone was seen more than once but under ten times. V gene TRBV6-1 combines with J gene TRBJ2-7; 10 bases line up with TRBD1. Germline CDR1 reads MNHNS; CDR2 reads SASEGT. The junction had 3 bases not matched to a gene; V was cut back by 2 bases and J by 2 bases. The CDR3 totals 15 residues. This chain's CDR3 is CASSERGTGAYEQYF. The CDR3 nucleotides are TGTGCCAGCAGTGAACGTGGGACAGGGGCCTACGAGCAGTACTTC.

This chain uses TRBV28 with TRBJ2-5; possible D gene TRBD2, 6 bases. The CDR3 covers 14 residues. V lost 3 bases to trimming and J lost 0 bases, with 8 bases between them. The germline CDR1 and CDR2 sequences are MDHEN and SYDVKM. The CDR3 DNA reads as TGTGCCAGCAGTTTCGGCGGGAACCAAGAGACCCAGTACTTC. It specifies CASSFGGNQETQYF.

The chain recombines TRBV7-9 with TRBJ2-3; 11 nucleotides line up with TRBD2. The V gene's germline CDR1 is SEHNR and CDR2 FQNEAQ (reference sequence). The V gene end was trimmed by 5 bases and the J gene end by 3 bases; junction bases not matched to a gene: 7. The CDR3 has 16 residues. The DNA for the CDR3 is TGTGCCAGCAGCACCAGGGGACTAGCGGCAACAGATACGCAGTATTTT. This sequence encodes CASSTRGLAATDTQYF.

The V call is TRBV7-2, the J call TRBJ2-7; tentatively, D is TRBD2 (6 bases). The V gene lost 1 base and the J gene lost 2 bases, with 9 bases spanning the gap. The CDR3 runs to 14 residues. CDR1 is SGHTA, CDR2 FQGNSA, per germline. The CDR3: CASSLGGTTYEQYF. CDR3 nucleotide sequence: TGTGCCAGCAGCTTAGGCGGGACCACCTACGAGCAGTACTTC.

Here the CDR3 reads CASSQGTGGSYEQYF. DNA of the CDR3: TGTGCCAGCAGCCAAGGGACAGGCGGTTCCTACGAGCAGTACTTC. V and J are TRBV4-2 and TRBJ2-7; 7 nucleotides agree with TRBD1. After removal of 1 base from V and 1 base from J, the junction contained 4 bases not matched to a gene. Germline V gene sequence: CDR1 LGHNA, CDR2 YNFKEQ. The CDR3 is 15 residues long.

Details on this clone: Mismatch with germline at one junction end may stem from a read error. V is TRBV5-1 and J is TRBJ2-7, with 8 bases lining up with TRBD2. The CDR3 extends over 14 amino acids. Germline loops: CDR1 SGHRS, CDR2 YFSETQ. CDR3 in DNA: TGCGCCAGCCGCAGGGAGCGGGAGTCCTTCGAGCAGTACTTC. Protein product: CASRRERESFEQYF.

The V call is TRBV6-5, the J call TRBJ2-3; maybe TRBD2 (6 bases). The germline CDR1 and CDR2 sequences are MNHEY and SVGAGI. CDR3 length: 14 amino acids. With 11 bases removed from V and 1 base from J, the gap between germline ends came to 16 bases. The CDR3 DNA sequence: TGTGCCGTACAGGTTTCTAGCGGCACAGATACGCAGTATTTT. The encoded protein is CAVQVSSGTDTQYF.

CDR3: CASSWGGQVQYF. CDR3 bases: TGTGCCAGCAGTTGGGGGGGACAGGTGCAGTACTTC. This chain joins TRBV6-5 and TRBJ2-7; D perhaps matches TRBD1 (8 bases). The CDR3 runs 12 residues. The ends were cut back, 4 bases at V and 9 bases at J, with 13 bases in the middle. Germline loops: CDR1 MNHEY, CDR2 SVGAGI.

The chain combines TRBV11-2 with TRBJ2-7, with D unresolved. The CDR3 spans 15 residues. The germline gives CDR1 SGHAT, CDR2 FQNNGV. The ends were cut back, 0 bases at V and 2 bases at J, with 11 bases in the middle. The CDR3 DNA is TGTGCCAGCAGCTTAGATCAGGTCAAAACCTACGAGCAGTACTTC. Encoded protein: CASSLDQVKTYEQYF.

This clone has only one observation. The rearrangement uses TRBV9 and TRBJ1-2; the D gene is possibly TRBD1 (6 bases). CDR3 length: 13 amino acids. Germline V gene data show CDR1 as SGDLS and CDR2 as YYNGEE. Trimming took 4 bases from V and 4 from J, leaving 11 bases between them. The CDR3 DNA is TGTGCCAGCAGCACGGTAGGGGGCTATGGCTACACCTTC. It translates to CASSTVGGYGYTF.

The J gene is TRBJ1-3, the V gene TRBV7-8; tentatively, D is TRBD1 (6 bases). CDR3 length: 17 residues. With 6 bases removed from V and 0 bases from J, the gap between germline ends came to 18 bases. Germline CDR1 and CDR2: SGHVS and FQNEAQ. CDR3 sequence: CASSFLTGPSSGNTIYF. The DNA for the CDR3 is TGTGCCAGCAGTTTTCTTACAGGGCCCAGCTCTGGAAACACCATATATTTT. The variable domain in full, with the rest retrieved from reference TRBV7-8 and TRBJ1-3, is GAGVSQSPRYKVAKRGQDVALRCDPISGHVSLFWYQQALGQGPEFLTYFQNEAQLDKSGLPSDRFFAERPEGSVSTLKIQRTQQEDSAVYLCASSFLTGPSSGNTIYFGEGSWLTVV.

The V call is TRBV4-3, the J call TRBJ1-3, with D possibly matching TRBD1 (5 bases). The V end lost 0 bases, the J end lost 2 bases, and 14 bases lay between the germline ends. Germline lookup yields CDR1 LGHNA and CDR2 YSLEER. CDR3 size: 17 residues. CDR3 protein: CASSQDLPGAPGNTIYF. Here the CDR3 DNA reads TGCGCCAGCAGCCAAGATCTTCCTGGGGCTCCTGGAAACACCATATATTTT.

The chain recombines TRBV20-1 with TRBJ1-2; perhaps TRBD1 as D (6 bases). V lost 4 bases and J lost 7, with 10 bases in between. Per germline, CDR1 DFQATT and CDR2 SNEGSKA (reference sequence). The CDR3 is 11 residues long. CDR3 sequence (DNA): TGCAGTGCTACCTCAGGGGTTGGCTACACCTTC. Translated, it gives CSATSGVGYTF.

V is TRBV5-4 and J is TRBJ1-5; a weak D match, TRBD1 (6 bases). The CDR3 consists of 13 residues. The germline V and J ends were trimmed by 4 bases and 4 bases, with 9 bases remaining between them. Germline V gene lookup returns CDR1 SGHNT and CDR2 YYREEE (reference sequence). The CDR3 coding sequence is TGTGCCAGCAGCGTCGGACAGAATCAGCCCCAGCATTTT. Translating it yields CASSVGQNQPQHF.

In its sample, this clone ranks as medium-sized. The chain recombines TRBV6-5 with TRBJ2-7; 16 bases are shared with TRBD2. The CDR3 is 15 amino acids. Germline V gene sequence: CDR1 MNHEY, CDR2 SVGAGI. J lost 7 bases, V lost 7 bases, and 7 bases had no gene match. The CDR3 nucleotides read TGTGCCAGCACCCCAGGGACTAGCGGGAGGGGGGAGCAGTACTTC. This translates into CASTPGTSGRGEQYF.

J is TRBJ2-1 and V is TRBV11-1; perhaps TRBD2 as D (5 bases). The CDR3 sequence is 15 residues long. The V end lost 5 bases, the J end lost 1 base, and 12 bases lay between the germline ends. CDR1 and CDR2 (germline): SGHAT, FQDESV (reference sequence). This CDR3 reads CASSPRPGSYNEQFF. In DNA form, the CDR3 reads TGTGCCAGCAGCCCGCGGCCGGGGTCCTACAATGAGCAGTTCTTC. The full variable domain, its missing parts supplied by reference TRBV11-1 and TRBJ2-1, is EAEVAQSPRYKITEKSQAVAFWCDPISGHATLYWYRQILGQGPELLVQFQDESVVDDSQLPKDRFSAERLKGVDSTLKIQPAELGDSAMYLCASSPRPGSYNEQFFGPGTRLTVL.

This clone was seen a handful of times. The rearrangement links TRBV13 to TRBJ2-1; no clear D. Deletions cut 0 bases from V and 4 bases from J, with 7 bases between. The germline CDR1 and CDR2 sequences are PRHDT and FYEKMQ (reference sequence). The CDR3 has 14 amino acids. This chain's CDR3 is CASSLGQDYNEQFF. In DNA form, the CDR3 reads TGTGCCAGCAGCTTAGGTCAGGATTACAATGAGCAGTTCTTC.

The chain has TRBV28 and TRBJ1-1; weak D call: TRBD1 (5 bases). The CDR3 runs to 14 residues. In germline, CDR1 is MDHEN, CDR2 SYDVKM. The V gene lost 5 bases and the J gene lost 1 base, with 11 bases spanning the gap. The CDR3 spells CASSKGLKNTEAFF. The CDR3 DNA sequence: TGTGCCAGCAGTAAGGGGCTAAAGAACACTGAAGCTTTCTTT. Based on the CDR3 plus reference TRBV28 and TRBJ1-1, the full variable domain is DVKVTQSSRYLVKRTGEKVFLECVQDMDHENMFWYRQDPGLGLRLIYFSYDVKMKEKGDIPEGYSVSREKKERFSLILESASTNQTSMYLCASSKGLKNTEAFFGQGTRLTVV.

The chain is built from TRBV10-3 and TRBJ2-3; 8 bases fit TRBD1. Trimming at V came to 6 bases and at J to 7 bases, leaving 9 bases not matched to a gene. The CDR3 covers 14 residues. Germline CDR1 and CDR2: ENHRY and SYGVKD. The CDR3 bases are TGTGCCATCAGAGTGACAGGGGATGGTAATACGCAGTATTTT. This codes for CAIRVTGDGNTQYF.

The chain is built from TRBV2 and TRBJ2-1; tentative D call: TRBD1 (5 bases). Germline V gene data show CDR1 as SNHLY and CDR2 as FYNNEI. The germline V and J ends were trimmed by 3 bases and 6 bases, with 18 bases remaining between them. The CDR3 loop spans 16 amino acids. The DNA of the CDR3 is TGTGCCAGCAGTGAGGTCCAGGGTGTTCCTCCCAATGAGCAGTTCTTC. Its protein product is CASSEVQGVPPNEQFF.

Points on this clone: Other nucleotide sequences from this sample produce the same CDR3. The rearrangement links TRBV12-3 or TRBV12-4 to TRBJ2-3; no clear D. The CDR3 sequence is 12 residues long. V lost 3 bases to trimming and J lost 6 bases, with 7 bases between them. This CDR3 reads CASSFRGDTQYF. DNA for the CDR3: TGTGCCAGCAGTTTTCGCGGCGATACGCAGTATTTT.

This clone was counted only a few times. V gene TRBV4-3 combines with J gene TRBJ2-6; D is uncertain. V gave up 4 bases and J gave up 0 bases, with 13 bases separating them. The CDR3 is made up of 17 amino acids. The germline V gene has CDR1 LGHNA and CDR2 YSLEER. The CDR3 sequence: CASSRDRSNSGANVLTF. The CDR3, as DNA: TGCGCCAGCAGCCGAGACCGTAGTAACTCTGGGGCCAACGTCCTGACTTTC.

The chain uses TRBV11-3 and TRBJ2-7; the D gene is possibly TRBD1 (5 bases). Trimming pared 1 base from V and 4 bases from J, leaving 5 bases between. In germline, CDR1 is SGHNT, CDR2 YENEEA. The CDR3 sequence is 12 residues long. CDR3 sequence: CASSLAGYEQYF. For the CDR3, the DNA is TGTGCCAGCAGCTTAGCAGGGTACGAGCAGTACTTC.

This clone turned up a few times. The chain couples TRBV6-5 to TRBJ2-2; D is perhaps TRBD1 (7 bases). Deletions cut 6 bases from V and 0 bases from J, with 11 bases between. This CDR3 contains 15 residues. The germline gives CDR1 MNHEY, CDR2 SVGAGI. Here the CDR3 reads CASSAGTANTGELFF. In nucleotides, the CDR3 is TGTGCCAGCAGCGCGGGGACAGCGAACACCGGGGAGCTGTTTTTT.

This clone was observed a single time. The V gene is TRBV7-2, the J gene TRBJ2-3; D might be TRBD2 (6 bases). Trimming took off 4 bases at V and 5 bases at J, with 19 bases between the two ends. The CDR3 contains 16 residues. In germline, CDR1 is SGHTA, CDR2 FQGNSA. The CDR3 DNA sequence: TGTGCCAGCAGCTCTCCGGGACTCCCAAGTAAAGATACGCAGTATTTT. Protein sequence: CASSSPGLPSKDTQYF.